Listed below are T cell receptor beta chains from one sample, sequenced in a study of blood T cell repertoires in COVID-19. Assay: immunoSEQ multiplex PCR; the TCRdb copy retains only in-frame clones and omits some. The table shows about 300,000 clones, with roughly 91% occurring only once. Source material: PBMCs or T cells enriched from blood (not recorded which). Every receptor here comes from a woman in her 50s who had been exposed to COVID-19. Both conserved end residues are part of each CDR3. D genes are given only for firm matches. Expanded clones are given a class, and other clones once, few, many or no size at all.

clone_size j_call d_call v_call cdr3_length cdr3_aa cdr3_nt
- TRBJ2-2 - TRBV4-2 16 CASSQDLGANTGELFF TGTGCCAGCAGCCAAGATCTAGGGGCGAACACCGGGGAGCTGTTTTTT
- TRBJ2-7 TRBD1 TRBV28 16 CASRPRDRVRTYEQYF TGTGCCAGCAGACCCCGGGACAGGGTTCGGACCTACGAGCAGTACTTC
- TRBJ2-7 - TRBV7-6 17 CASSLGGLGPSSYEQYF TGTGCCAGCAGCTTAGGAGGTCTGGGGCCGAGCTCCTACGAGCAGTACTTC
- TRBJ2-2 - TRBV5-6 13 CASSLERSGELFF TGTGCCAGCAGCTTGGAGCGGTCCGGGGAGCTGTTTTTT
- TRBJ2-5 TRBD1 TRBV10-3 13 CAISKGQGTAQYF TGTGCCATCAGTAAGGGACAGGGTACGGCCCAGTACTTC
- TRBJ1-6 - TRBV5-1 14 CASSHDRKNSPLHF TGCGCCAGCAGCCATGACAGAAAAAATTCACCCCTCCACTTT
- TRBJ2-7 TRBD1 TRBV20-1 11 CSAGDSYEQYF TGCAGTGCTGGGGACAGCTACGAGCAGTACTTC
- TRBJ1-1 TRBD1 TRBV4-1 15 CASSQRQGMHTEAFF TGCGCCAGCAGCCAACGACAGGGAATGCACACTGAAGCTTTCTTT
- TRBJ2-7 TRBD1 TRBV6-5 14 CASRLRQGGDEQYF TGTGCCAGCAGGCTCAGACAGGGGGGCGACGAGCAGTACTTC
- TRBJ1-1 - TRBV7-2 13 CASSLSSPGEAFF TGTGCCAGCAGCTTAAGTTCACCCGGGGAAGCTTTCTTT
- TRBJ1-4 TRBD1 TRBV24-1 16 CATSDLQGAPNEKLFF TGTGCCACCAGTGATCTACAGGGGGCACCTAATGAAAAACTGTTTTTT
few TRBJ1-6 - TRBV4-2 17 CASSQEGRATYNSPLHF TGTGCCAGCAGCCAAGAAGGCAGGGCCACCTATAATTCACCCCTCCACTTT
- TRBJ1-6 - TRBV18 16 CASSPQTGRYNSPLHF TGTGCCAGCTCACCACAGACAGGAAGATATAATTCACCCCTCCACTTT
- TRBJ1-3 - TRBV5-1 15 CASSEPLTSGNTIYF TGCGCCAGCAGCGAACCACTTACCTCTGGAAACACCATATATTTT
once TRBJ1-5 TRBD1 TRBV6-5 14 CASSWTGSNQPQHF TGTGCCAGCAGTTGGACAGGGAGCAATCAGCCCCAGCATTTT
- TRBJ2-1 - TRBV2 15 CASSEVLRRVNEQFF TGTGCCAGCAGTGAGGTTCTGAGGAGGGTCAATGAGCAGTTCTTC
- TRBJ2-6 - TRBV5-1 15 CASTLGLSGANVLTF TGCGCCAGCACCCTAGGCCTGTCAGGGGCCAACGTCCTGACTTTC
- TRBJ2-3 TRBD1 TRBV2 15 CASSPGAGGTNTQYF TGTGCCAGCAGTCCCGGGGCAGGGGGCACCAATACGCAGTATTTT
- TRBJ2-3 TRBD1 TRBV7-9 15 CASSNRGLGTDTQYF TGTGCCAGCAGTAACAGGGGTTTGGGGACAGATACGCAGTATTTT
- TRBJ2-7 - TRBV5-1 15 CASSLGAGDTYQQYF TGCGCCAGCAGCTTGGGGGCAGGGGACACCTACCAGCAGTACTTC
- TRBJ1-4 TRBD1 TRBV6-5 14 CASTQNRGNEKLFF TGTGCCAGCACACAAAACAGGGGGAATGAAAAACTGTTTTTT
- TRBJ2-7 TRBD2 TRBV7-2 15 CASSLVRGRNYEQYF TGTGCCAGCAGCTTAGTGCGGGGGAGAAACTACGAGCAGTACTTC
- TRBJ1-1 - TRBV18 15 CASSPWTEMNTEAFF TGTGCCAGCTCACCTTGGACAGAGATGAACACTGAAGCTTTCTTT
- TRBJ1-1 TRBD1 TRBV4-1 18 CASSQPLQGAKRNTEAFF TGCGCCAGCAGCCAACCATTACAGGGGGCAAAAAGGAACACTGAAGCTTTCTTT
- TRBJ2-7 TRBD1 TRBV5-6 14 CASSPGQGAYEQYF TGTGCCAGCAGCCCAGGACAGGGTGCCTACGAGCAGTACTTC
- TRBJ2-5 TRBD2 TRBV20-1 15 CSASSSGGAYETQYF TGCAGTGCTAGTTCCAGCGGGGGGGCCTATGAGACCCAGTACTTC
- TRBJ2-3 TRBD1 TRBV5-6 17 CASSNIRGTEDTDTQYF TGTGCCAGCAGTAATATTCGAGGGACAGAAGACACAGATACGCAGTATTTT
- TRBJ1-2 - TRBV5-1 15 CASSRKSTNNYGYTF TGCGCCAGCAGCCGAAAATCGACAAATAACTATGGCTACACCTTC
- TRBJ1-6 - TRBV5-1 17 CASSKDPGGSYNSPLHF TGCGCCAGCAGCAAAGACCCTGGGGGGTCCTATAATTCACCCCTCCACTTT
- TRBJ1-2 TRBD1 TRBV19 14 CASNKWTGADGYTF TGTGCCAGTAACAAGTGGACAGGGGCGGATGGCTACACCTTC
- TRBJ1-6 TRBD1 TRBV5-4 15 CASSPEGTGGSPLHF TGTGCCAGCAGCCCTGAGGGGACAGGGGGTTCACCCCTCCACTTT
- TRBJ1-1 TRBD1 TRBV15 15 CATSDRDRPNTEAFF TGTGCCACCAGCGACCGGGACAGGCCTAACACTGAAGCTTTCTTT
- TRBJ1-4 - TRBV19 14 CASSTSWRGEKLFF TGTGCCAGTAGTACCTCCTGGAGGGGTGAAAAACTGTTTTTT
once TRBJ2-6 - TRBV30 12 CASVSGANVLTF TGTGCCTCGGTCTCTGGGGCCAACGTCCTGACTTTC
- TRBJ1-5 - TRBV5-1 15 CASSLGGDPNQPQHF TGCGCCAGCAGCTTGGGGGGGGATCCGAATCAGCCCCAGCATTTT